The 18 T cell receptor beta chains reported below all come from one sample, sequenced in a study of blood T cell repertoires in COVID-19. The repertoire was sequenced with immunoSEQ multiplex PCR; TCRdb's copy has only in-frame clones and lacks some. The sample consists of approximately 200,000 clones, about 82% of them appearing once. Sequencing input: peripheral blood. The receptors were gathered from a woman aged 25 to 45 with acute or convalescent COVID-19.

The genes are TRBV7-2 and TRBJ2-4; D uncertain. Trimming cost V 3 bases and J 1 base, with 22 bases left between them. Germline V gene sequence: CDR1 SGHTA, CDR2 FQGNSA. The CDR3 contains 19 residues. As DNA, the CDR3 is TGTGCCAGCAGCTTGATTGATCCAACCTCGCGGCGGGCCAAAAACATTCAGTACTTC. Residues: CASSLIDPTSRRAKNIQYF.

This clone came up a few times. This rearrangement joins TRBV6-6 to TRBJ2-7; TRBD1 aligns across 10 bases. Trimming took 6 bases from V and 2 from J; bases not matched to a gene: 7. Germline CDR1 reads MNHNY; CDR2 reads SVGAGI (reference sequence). The CDR3 has 15 residues. The CDR3 loop reads CASSWDRGPTYEQYF. For the CDR3, the DNA is TGTGCCAGCAGCTGGGACAGGGGCCCTACCTACGAGCAGTACTTC.

CDR3 sequence: CASKKRGSSTDTQYF. Here the CDR3 DNA reads TGTGCCAGCAAAAAGCGGGGTTCTAGCACAGATACGCAGTATTTT. The chain combines TRBV27 with TRBJ2-3, with 7 positions matching TRBD2. The CDR3 is 15 residues long. J gave up 0 bases and V 7 bases, and 7 bases lay outside the gene matches. CDR1 MNHEY and CDR2 SMNVEV come from the germline V gene (reference sequence).

This clone was picked up a small number of times. V gene TRBV5-4 combines with J gene TRBJ2-1, with 7 positions matching TRBD1. This CDR3 comprises 15 residues. V shed 4 bases and J 3 bases; nucleotides not matched to a gene: 7. The V gene's germline CDR1 is SGHNT and CDR2 YYREEE (reference sequence). CDR3 protein: CASSPPGQNYNEQFF. DNA for the CDR3: TGTGCCAGCAGCCCCCCGGGACAGAACTACAATGAGCAGTTCTTC.

The V gene is TRBV6-6, the J gene TRBJ1-4; D gene unclear. Germline CDR1 reads MNHNY; CDR2 reads SVGAGI (reference sequence). V was shortened by 6 bases and J by 5 bases, with 16 bases between the two germline ends. The CDR3 contains 15 residues. The CDR3 sequence is CASRHRGVGNEKLFF. In nucleotides, the CDR3 is TGTGCCAGCAGGCACCGGGGAGTCGGGAATGAAAAACTGTTTTTT.

The genes are TRBV30 and TRBJ1-1, with D hard to call. The CDR3 has 15 residues. Trimming pared 0 bases from V and 0 bases from J, leaving 11 bases between. The V gene's germline CDR1 is GTSNPN and CDR2 SVGIG (reference sequence). CDR3 loop: CAWSVQPLMNTEAFF. CDR3 nucleotide sequence: TGTGCCTGGAGTGTACAGCCCCTTATGAACACTGAAGCTTTCTTT. Looking up the rest from reference TRBV30 and TRBJ1-1 gives the full variable domain: SQTIHQWPATLVQPVGSPLSLECTVEGTSNPNLYWYRQAAGRGLQLLFYSVGIGQISSEVPQNLSASRPQDRQFILSSKKLLLSDSGFYLCAWSVQPLMNTEAFFGQGTRLTVV.

V is TRBV27 and J is TRBJ2-7; 7 bases match TRBD2. Germline-derived CDR1 and CDR2 are MNHEY and SMNVEV (reference sequence). This CDR3 has 11 residues. The trim removed 6 bases at V and 9 bases at J, leaving 5 bases unmatched. CDR3 DNA sequence: TGTGCCAGCAGGCGAAGCGGGGTGCAGTACTTC. This gives the protein CASRRSGVQYF.

A few counts support this clone. CDR3: CASSLALGNTIYF. Written as DNA, the CDR3 is TGTGCCAGCAGCTTAGCTTTAGGAAACACCATATATTTT. The V and J genes are TRBV7-8 and TRBJ1-3, with D unresolved. Germline-derived CDR1 and CDR2 are SGHVS and FQNEAQ. This CDR3 is built from 13 residues. Trimming removed 0 bases at V and 4 bases at J, with 4 bases between.

The rearrangement uses TRBV15 and TRBJ2-1; 8 nucleotides line up with TRBD2. The CDR3 has 17 residues. From germline, CDR1 is LNHNV and CDR2 YYDKDF (reference sequence). V shed 6 bases and J 5 bases; nucleotides not matched to a gene: 15. CDR3 loop: CATRTADGRASNNEQFF. DNA for the CDR3: TGTGCCACCAGAACCGCGGACGGGAGGGCCTCGAACAATGAGCAGTTCTTC.

As for this clone: This same CDR3 is encoded by further DNA sequences in the sample. The chain employs TRBV19 and TRBJ2-7; TRBD1 matches at 9 bases. This CDR3 has 14 residues. With V trimmed by 7 bases and J by 2 bases, 6 bases remained unmatched. Germline V gives CDR1 LNHDA, CDR2 SQIVND (reference sequence). The DNA of the CDR3 is TGTGCCAGTACGCCGGGACAGGGACCCTACGAGCAGTACTTC. This codes for CASTPGQGPYEQYF.

This sequence joins TRBV6-5 and TRBJ2-2, with no clear D. The CDR3 contains 15 residues. V shed 3 bases and J shed 1 base, with 9 bases lying between them. Germline V gene lookup returns CDR1 MNHEY and CDR2 SVGAGI. This CDR3 reads CASSYKRLNTGELFF. The DNA of the CDR3 is TGTGCCAGCAGTTATAAGCGATTGAACACCGGGGAGCTGTTTTTT.

DNA of the CDR3: TGTGCCAGTAGTATTCAGGGGGCTCCGTTAAGCCAAGGGGGCTACACCTTC. Amino acids: CASSIQGAPLSQGGYTF. The chain is built from TRBV19 and TRBJ1-2, with TRBD1 matching 8 bases. The CDR3 is 17 residues long. The V segment lost 3 bases and the J segment 8 bases; nucleotides outside the gene matches: 17. CDR1 is LNHDA, CDR2 SQIVND, per germline (reference sequence).

The chain carries TRBV4-2 and TRBJ1-2; possibly TRBD1 for D (6 bases). The CDR3 covers 15 residues. Germline V gene sequence: CDR1 LGHNA, CDR2 YNFKEQ. Trimming took off 1 base at V and 3 bases at J, with 12 bases between the two ends. In DNA, the CDR3 is TGTGCCAGCAGCCAAGGTTTGGACAGAGACTATGGCTACACCTTC. Residues: CASSQGLDRDYGYTF.

A single count supports this clone. The genes are TRBV19 and TRBJ1-5; tentatively, D is TRBD1 (5 bases). CDR3 length equals 11 residues. CDR1 is LNHDA, CDR2 SQIVND, per germline (reference sequence). Trimming pared 2 bases from V and 9 bases from J, leaving 5 bases between. For the CDR3, the DNA is TGTGCCAGTAGTATAACAGGGCCCCAGCATTTT. Translated, it gives CASSITGPQHF.

The chain uses TRBV19 and TRBJ2-1, with D possibly being TRBD2 (7 bases). Germline values: CDR1 LNHDA, CDR2 SQIVND (reference sequence). The CDR3 runs 17 residues. Trimming removed 4 bases from V and 8 bases from J, with 24 bases in between. The CDR3 protein is CASSNIQVWGGRDEQFF. CDR3 in DNA: TGTGCCAGTAGTAACATTCAGGTTTGGGGGGGGCGTGATGAGCAGTTCTTC.

The chain links TRBV3-1 (or the pseudogene TRBV3-2) to TRBJ2-7; TRBD2 agrees at 9 bases. The CDR3 runs 16 residues. Trimming at V came to 2 bases and at J to 3 bases, leaving 8 bases not matched to a gene. Per germline, CDR1 LGHDT and CDR2 YNNKEL (reference sequence). CDR3 loop: CASSQSRLAGFYEQYF. Here the CDR3 DNA reads TGTGCCAGCAGCCAAAGTCGGCTAGCGGGATTCTACGAGCAGTACTTC.

This chain connects TRBV2 to TRBJ1-4; the D gene is possibly TRBD1 (6 bases). V lost 1 base to trimming and J lost 4 bases, with 16 bases between them. The CDR3 has 17 amino acids. The germline V gene encodes CDR1 SNHLY and CDR2 FYNNEI. In nucleotides, the CDR3 is TGTGCCAGCAGTGAAGGGGTATGGGGCAGGGGTAATGAAAAACTGTTTTTT. Its translation: CASSEGVWGRGNEKLFF. The whole variable domain, remainder taken from reference TRBV2 and TRBJ1-4, is EPEVTQTPSHQVTQMGQEVILRCVPISNHLYFYWYRQILGQKVEFLVSFYNNEISEKSEIFDDQFSVERPDGSNFTLKIRSTKLEDSAMYFCASSEGVWGRGNEKLFFGSGTQLSVL.

The chain is built from TRBV29-1 and TRBJ2-7; TRBD1 matches at 7 bases. CDR1 is SQVTM and CDR2 is ANQGSEA in the germline V gene. The CDR3 is 12 residues long. Trimming took 5 bases from V and 5 from J; bases not matched to a gene: 6. The CDR3 spells CSVFDRDNEQYF. In DNA form, the CDR3 reads TGCAGCGTTTTTGACAGGGACAACGAGCAGTACTTC.